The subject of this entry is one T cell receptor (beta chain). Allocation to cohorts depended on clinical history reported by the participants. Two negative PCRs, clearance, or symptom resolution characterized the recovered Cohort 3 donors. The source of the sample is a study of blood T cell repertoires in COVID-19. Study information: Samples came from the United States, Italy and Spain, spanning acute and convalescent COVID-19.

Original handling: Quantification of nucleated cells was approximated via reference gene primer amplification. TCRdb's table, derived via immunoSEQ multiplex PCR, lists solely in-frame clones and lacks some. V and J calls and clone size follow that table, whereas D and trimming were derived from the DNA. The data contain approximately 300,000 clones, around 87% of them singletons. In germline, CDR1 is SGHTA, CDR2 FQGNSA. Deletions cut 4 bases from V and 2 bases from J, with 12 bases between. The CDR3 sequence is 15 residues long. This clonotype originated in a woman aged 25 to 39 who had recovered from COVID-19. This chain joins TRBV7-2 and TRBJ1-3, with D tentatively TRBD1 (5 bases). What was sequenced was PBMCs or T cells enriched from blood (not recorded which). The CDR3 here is CASSSAAGAGNTIYF. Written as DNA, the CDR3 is TGTGCCAGCAGCTCCGCCGCGGGGGCTGGAAACACCATATATTTT.